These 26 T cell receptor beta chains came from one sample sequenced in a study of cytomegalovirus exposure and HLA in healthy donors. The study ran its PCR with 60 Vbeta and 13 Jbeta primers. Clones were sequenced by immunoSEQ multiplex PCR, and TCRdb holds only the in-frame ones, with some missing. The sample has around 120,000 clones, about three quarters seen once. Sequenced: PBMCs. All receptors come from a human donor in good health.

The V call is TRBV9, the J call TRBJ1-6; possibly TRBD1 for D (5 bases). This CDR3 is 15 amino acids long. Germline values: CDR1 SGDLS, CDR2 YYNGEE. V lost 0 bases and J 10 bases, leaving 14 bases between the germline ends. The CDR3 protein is CASSVDSGLGSPLHF. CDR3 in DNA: TGTGCCAGCAGCGTAGACTCAGGGCTAGGCTCACCCCTCCACTTT.

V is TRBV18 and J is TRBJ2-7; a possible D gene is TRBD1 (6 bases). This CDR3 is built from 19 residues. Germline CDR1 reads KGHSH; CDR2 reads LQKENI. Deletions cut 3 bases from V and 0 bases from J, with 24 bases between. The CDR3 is CASSPGGTDRRHSSYEQYF. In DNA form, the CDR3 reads TGTGCCAGCTCACCTGGGGGTACCGACAGGCGACACAGCTCCTACGAGCAGTACTTC.

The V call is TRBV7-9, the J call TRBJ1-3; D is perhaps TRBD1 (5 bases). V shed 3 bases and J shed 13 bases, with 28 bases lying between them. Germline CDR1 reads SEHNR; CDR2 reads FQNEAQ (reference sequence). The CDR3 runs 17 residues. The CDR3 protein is CASSFVQGLWKHQAIYF. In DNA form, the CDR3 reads TGTGCCAGCAGCTTTGTCCAGGGACTCTGGAAACACCAAGCAATATATTTT.

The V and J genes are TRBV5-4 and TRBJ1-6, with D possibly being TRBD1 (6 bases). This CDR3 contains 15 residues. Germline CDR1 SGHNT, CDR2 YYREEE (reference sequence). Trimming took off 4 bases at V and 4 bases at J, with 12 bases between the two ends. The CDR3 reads CASSQGQGYNSPLHF. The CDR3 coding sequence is TGTGCCAGCAGCCAAGGGCAGGGGTATAATTCACCCCTCCACTTT.

This CDR3 reads CASTVTGSTGELFF. CDR3 bases: TGTGCCAGCACCGTTACAGGGTCCACCGGGGAGCTGTTTTTT. This chain uses TRBV2 with TRBJ2-2; maybe TRBD1 (6 bases). This CDR3 region has 14 residues. Germline-derived CDR1 and CDR2 are SNHLY and FYNNEI. V shed 7 bases and J shed 4 bases, with 13 bases lying between them. Full variable domain (remainder filled in from reference TRBV2 and TRBJ2-2): EPEVTQTPSHQVTQMGQEVILRCVPISNHLYFYWYRQILGQKVEFLVSFYNNEISEKSEIFDDQFSVERPDGSNFTLKIRSTKLEDSAMYFCASTVTGSTGELFFGEGSRLTVL.

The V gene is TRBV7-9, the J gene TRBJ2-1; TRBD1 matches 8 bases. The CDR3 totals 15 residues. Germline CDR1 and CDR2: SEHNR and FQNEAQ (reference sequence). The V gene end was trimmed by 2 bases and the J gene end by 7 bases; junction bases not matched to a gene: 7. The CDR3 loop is CASSLRQGAENEQFF. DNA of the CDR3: TGTGCCAGCAGCTTAAGGCAGGGGGCGGAAAATGAGCAGTTCTTC.

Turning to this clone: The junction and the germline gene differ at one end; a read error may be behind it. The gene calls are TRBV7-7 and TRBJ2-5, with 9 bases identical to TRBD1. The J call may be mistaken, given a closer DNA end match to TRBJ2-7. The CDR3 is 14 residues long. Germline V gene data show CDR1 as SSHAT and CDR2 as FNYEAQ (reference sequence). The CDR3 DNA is TGTGCTAGCAGCCCCGGGACAGGGTACTACGAGCAGTACTTC. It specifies CASSPGTGYYEQYF.

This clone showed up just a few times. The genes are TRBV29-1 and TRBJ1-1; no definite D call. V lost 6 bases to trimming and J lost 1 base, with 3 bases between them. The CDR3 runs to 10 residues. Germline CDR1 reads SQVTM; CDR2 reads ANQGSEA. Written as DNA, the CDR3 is TGCAGCGTCCAGAACACTGAAGCTTTCTTT. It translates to CSVQNTEAFF.

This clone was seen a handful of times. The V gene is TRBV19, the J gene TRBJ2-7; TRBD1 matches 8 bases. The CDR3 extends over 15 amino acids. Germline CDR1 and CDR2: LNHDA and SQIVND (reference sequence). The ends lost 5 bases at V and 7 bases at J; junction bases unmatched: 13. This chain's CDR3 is CASSPRTGLGYEQYF. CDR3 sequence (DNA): TGTGCCAGTAGTCCAAGGACAGGGTTAGGTTATGAGCAGTACTTC.

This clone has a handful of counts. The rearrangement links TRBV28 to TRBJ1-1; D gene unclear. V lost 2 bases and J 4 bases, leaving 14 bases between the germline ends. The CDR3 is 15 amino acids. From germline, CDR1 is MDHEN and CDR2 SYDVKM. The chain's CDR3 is CASSLRFPRSTEAFF. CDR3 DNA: TGTGCCAGCAGTTTAAGATTCCCCCGGAGCACTGAAGCTTTCTTT. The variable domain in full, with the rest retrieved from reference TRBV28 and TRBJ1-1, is DVKVTQSSRYLVKRTGEKVFLECVQDMDHENMFWYRQDPGLGLRLIYFSYDVKMKEKGDIPEGYSVSREKKERFSLILESASTNQTSMYLCASSLRFPRSTEAFFGQGTRLTVV.

The CDR3 region has the DNA TGCAGTGCTATGGGCGCAGATACGCAGTATTTT. It encodes CSAMGADTQYF. V usage is TRBV20-1 and J usage is TRBJ2-3; D is ambiguous. The length of the CDR3 is 11 residues. The germline V and J ends were trimmed by 4 bases and 4 bases, with 6 bases remaining between them. The germline V gene encodes CDR1 DFQATT and CDR2 SNEGSKA (reference sequence).

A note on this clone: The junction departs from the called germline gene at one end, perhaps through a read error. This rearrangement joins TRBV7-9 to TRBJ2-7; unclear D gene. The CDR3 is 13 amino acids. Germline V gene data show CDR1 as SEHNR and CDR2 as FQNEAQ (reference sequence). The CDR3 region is CASSPSGSSEQYF. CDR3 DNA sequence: TGTGCCAGCAGCCCTTCCGGGTCCTCCGAGCAGTACTTC.

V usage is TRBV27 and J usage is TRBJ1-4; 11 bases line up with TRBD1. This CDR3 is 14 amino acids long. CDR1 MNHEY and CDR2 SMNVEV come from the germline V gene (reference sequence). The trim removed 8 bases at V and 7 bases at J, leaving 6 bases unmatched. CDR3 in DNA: TGTGCCAGCGGTTCCGGGACAGGGGGTGAAAAACTGTTTTTT. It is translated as CASGSGTGGEKLFF. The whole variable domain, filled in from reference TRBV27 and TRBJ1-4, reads EAQVTQNPRYLITVTGKKLTVTCSQNMNHEYMSWYRQDPGLGLRQIYYSMNVEVTDKGDVPEGYKVSRKEKRNFPLILESPSPNQTSLYFCASGSGTGGEKLFFGSGTQLSVL.

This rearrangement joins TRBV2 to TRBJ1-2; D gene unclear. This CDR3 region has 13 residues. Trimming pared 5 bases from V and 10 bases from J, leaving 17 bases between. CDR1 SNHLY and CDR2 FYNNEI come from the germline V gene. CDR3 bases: TGTGCCAGCAGTCGAATCCTATCCGCCAACTACACCTTC. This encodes CASSRILSANYTF.

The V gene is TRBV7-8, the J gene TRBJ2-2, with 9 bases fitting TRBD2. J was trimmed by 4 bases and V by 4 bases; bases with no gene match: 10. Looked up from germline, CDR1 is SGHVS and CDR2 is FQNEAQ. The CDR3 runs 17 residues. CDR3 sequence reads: CASSYVTSGWGTGELFF. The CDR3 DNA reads TGTGCCAGCAGCTACGTTACTAGCGGGTGGGGCACCGGGGAGCTGTTTTTT.

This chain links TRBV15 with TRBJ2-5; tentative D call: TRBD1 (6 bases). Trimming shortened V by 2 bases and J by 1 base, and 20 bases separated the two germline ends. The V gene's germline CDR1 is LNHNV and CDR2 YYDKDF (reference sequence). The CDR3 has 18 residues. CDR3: CATSRIFPTGASQETQYF. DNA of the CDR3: TGTGCCACCAGCAGAATCTTTCCGACAGGCGCGAGCCAAGAGACCCAGTACTTC.

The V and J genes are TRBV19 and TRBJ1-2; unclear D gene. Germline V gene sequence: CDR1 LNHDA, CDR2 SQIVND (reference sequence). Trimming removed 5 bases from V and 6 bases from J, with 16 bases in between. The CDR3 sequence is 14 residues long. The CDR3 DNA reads TGTGCCAGTAGTTCAGACACCAACACCAATGGCTACACCTTC. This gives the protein CASSSDTNTNGYTF.

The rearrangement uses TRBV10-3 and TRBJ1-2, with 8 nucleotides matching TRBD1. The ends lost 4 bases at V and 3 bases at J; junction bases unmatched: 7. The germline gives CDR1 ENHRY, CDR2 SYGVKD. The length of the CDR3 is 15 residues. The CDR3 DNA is TGTGCCATCAGTGGTCGTACAGGGGGGGACTATGGCTACACCTTC. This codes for CAISGRTGGDYGYTF.

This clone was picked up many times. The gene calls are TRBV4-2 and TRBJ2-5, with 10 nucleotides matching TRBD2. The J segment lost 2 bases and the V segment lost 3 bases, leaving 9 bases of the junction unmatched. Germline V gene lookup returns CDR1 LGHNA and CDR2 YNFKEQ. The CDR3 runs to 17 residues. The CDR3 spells CASSHDGGSGGQETQYF. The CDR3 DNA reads TGTGCCAGCAGCCATGATGGCGGTAGCGGGGGGCAAGAGACCCAGTACTTC.

The CDR3 is CASSPGTIYEQYF. CDR3 sequence (DNA): TGTGCCAGCTCACCCGGGACTATCTACGAGCAGTACTTC. The chain recombines TRBV18 with TRBJ2-7; 7 positions match TRBD2. The V gene end was trimmed by 3 bases and the J gene end by 3 bases; junction bases not matched to a gene: 2. In germline, CDR1 is KGHSH, CDR2 LQKENI. CDR3 length: 13 amino acids.

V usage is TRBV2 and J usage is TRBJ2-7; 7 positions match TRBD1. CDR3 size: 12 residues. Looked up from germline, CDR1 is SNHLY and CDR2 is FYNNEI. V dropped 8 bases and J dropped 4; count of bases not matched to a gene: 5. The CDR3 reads CASLQGIYEQYF. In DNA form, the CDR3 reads TGTGCCAGCCTACAGGGGATTTACGAGCAGTACTTC.

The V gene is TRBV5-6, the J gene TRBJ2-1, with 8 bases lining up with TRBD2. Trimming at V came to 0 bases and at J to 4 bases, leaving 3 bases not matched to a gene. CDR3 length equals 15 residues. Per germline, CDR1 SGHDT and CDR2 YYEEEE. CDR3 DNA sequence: TGTGCCAGCAGCTTGGGGAGCGGGAGTTACAATGAGCAGTTCTTC. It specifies CASSLGSGSYNEQFF.

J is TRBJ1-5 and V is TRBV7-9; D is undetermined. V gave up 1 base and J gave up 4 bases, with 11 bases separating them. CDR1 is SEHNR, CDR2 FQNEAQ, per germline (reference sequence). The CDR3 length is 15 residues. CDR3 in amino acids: CASSLGAEGNQPQHF. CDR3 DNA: TGTGCCAGCAGCTTAGGGGCAGAAGGAAATCAGCCCCAGCATTTT.

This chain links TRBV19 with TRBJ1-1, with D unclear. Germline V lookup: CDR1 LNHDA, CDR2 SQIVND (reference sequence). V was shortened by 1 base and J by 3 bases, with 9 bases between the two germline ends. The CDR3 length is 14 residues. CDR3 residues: CASSIAEGYTEAFF. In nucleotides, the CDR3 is TGTGCCAGTAGTATAGCCGAGGGTTACACTGAAGCTTTCTTT.

The CDR3 DNA follows: TGTGCCAGCAGTTTTGGGACAGGGTTGGTGAAAGATGGCTACACCTTC. This gives the protein CASSFGTGLVKDGYTF. This chain links TRBV6-5 with TRBJ1-2; 9 bases are shared with TRBD1. This CDR3 spans 16 amino acids. CDR1 and CDR2 (germline): MNHEY, SVGAGI. Trimming removed 4 bases from V and 6 bases from J; junction bases left unmatched: 12.

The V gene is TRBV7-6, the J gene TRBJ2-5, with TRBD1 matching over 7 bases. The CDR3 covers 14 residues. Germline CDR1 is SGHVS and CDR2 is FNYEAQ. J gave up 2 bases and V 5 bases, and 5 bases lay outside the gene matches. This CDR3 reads CASSADRVQETQYF. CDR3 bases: TGTGCCAGCAGCGCCGACAGGGTTCAAGAGACCCAGTACTTC.